These T cell receptor beta chains were read from a single sample in a study of blood T cell repertoires in COVID-19. Profiling relied on immunoSEQ multiplex PCR, and the TCRdb table lists in-frame clones only, not all of them. There are roughly 230,000 clones in the sample; more than 65% occur only once, and less than 5.5% lies in the top ten. The sequenced sample consisted of peripheral blood. Receptors were obtained from a man aged 50 to 60 with active or convalescent COVID-19. Both conserved end residues are part of each CDR3. A D gene is named only where the DNA matches it firmly. Part of the rows lack a size; the others show once, few, many or a class for expanded clones.

V gene: TRBV11-2; D gene: .; clone size: .; J gene: TRBJ2-1; CDR3 protein: CASSSLTVSYNEQFF; CDR3 DNA: TGTGCCAGCAGCTCCCTAACGGTCTCCTACAATGAGCAGTTCTTC
V gene: TRBV14; D gene: .; clone size: .; J gene: TRBJ1-2; CDR3 protein: CASSQDLREGGYTF; CDR3 DNA: TGTGCCAGCAGCCAAGATCTTCGGGAAGGGGGCTACACCTTC
V gene: TRBV4-1; D gene: TRBD1; clone size: .; J gene: TRBJ2-7; CDR3 protein: CASSLDRGTYEQYF; CDR3 DNA: TGCGCCAGCAGCCTCGACAGGGGTACGTACGAGCAGTACTTC
V gene: TRBV7-3; D gene: TRBD2; clone size: few; J gene: TRBJ2-3; CDR3 protein: CASSLIAGRTDTQYF; CDR3 DNA: TGTGCCAGCAGCTTAATAGCGGGGCGCACAGATACGCAGTATTTT
V gene: TRBV4-1; D gene: .; clone size: few; J gene: TRBJ2-1; CDR3 protein: CASSQFDRFNEQFF; CDR3 DNA: TGCGCCAGCAGCCAATTTGACAGATTCAATGAGCAGTTCTTC
V gene: TRBV21-1; D gene: .; clone size: .; J gene: TRBJ1-1; CDR3 protein: CASSKEVTRTEAFF; CDR3 DNA: TGTGCCAGCAGCAAAGAAGTAACTAGGACTGAAGCTTTCTTT
V gene: TRBV29-1; D gene: .; clone size: .; J gene: TRBJ1-4; CDR3 protein: CSVDLGQGSEKLFF; CDR3 DNA: TGCAGCGTCGACCTGGGGCAGGGGAGTGAAAAACTGTTTTTT
V gene: TRBV10-3; D gene: .; clone size: .; J gene: TRBJ2-5; CDR3 protein: CAISESTRSGGQRETQYF; CDR3 DNA: TGTGCCATCAGTGAGTCGACTCGGTCCGGGGGGCAGCGAGAGACCCAGTACTTC
V gene: TRBV3-1/TRBV3-2; D gene: .; clone size: .; J gene: TRBJ2-1; CDR3 protein: CASSQDLRANEQFF; CDR3 DNA: TGTGCCAGCAGCCAAGATTTGAGGGCGAATGAGCAGTTCTTC
V gene: TRBV30; D gene: TRBD1; clone size: .; J gene: TRBJ1-2; CDR3 protein: CACLQGTNYGYTF; CDR3 DNA: TGTGCCTGCTTACAGGGGACTAACTATGGCTACACCTTC
V gene: TRBV11-2; D gene: .; clone size: few; J gene: TRBJ2-1; CDR3 protein: CASSLISNEQFF; CDR3 DNA: TGTGCCAGCAGCTTAATCAGCAATGAGCAGTTCTTC
V gene: TRBV5-4; D gene: .; clone size: .; J gene: TRBJ2-5; CDR3 protein: CASSYLETQYF; CDR3 DNA: TGTGCCAGCAGCTATCTAGAGACCCAGTACTTC
V gene: TRBV6-6; D gene: .; clone size: .; J gene: TRBJ2-7; CDR3 protein: CASSYSTGYEQYF; CDR3 DNA: TGTGCCAGCAGTTACTCGACGGGATACGAGCAGTACTTC
V gene: TRBV13; D gene: .; clone size: .; J gene: TRBJ2-5; CDR3 protein: CASSFGDYQETQYF; CDR3 DNA: TGTGCCAGCAGCTTTGGAGACTACCAAGAGACCCAGTACTTC
V gene: TRBV30; D gene: TRBD1; clone size: .; J gene: TRBJ1-3; CDR3 protein: CAWSGGQAPGNTIYF; CDR3 DNA: TGTGCCTGGAGTGGAGGACAGGCCCCTGGAAACACCATATATTTT
V gene: TRBV9; D gene: .; clone size: .; J gene: TRBJ1-2; CDR3 protein: CASSQTDYGYTF; CDR3 DNA: TGTGCCAGCAGTCAAACGGACTATGGCTACACCTTC